One and the same sample provided the 6 T cell receptor beta chains below, sequenced in a study of blood T cell repertoires in COVID-19. Method: immunoSEQ multiplex PCR; TCRdb's copy keeps in-frame clones and lacks some. The table has 45,000 to 55,000 clones, approximately 90% seen once. The sample taken for sequencing was peripheral blood. Receptors originate from a man at least 80 years old with acute or convalescent COVID-19.

The genes are TRBV3-1 (or the pseudogene TRBV3-2) and TRBJ1-1; no definite D call. This CDR3 has 13 amino acids. V lost 0 bases and J lost 7, with 9 bases in between. Germline CDR1 is LGHDT and CDR2 is YNNKEL (reference sequence). In DNA, the CDR3 is TGTGCCAGCAGCCAAGATTTCGGGAGTGAAGCTTTCTTT. As protein: CASSQDFGSEAFF.

The chain combines TRBV27 with TRBJ1-2; unclear D gene. V lost 5 bases, J lost 7 bases, and 20 bases lay in between. This CDR3 has 15 residues. Germline lookup yields CDR1 MNHEY and CDR2 SMNVEV (reference sequence). CDR3: CASSARPLRGFGYTF. Written as DNA, the CDR3 is TGTGCCAGCAGTGCACGACCCCTCCGAGGATTTGGCTACACCTTC.

This clone is a singleton in its sample. The rearrangement links TRBV28 to TRBJ2-1; 12 nucleotides align to TRBD2. The J segment lost 3 bases and the V segment lost 5 bases, leaving 5 bases of the junction unmatched. Germline-derived CDR1 and CDR2 are MDHEN and SYDVKM. The CDR3 consists of 16 residues. CDR3 loop: CASSVTSGGLYNEQFF. The CDR3 DNA sequence: TGTGCCAGCAGTGTGACTAGCGGGGGTCTCTACAATGAGCAGTTCTTC.

The V gene is TRBV21-1, the J gene TRBJ1-1; no DNA check was done on the table's D call, TRBD1. TRBV21-1 is designated a pseudogene. CDR3 length equals 15 residues. The CDR3 DNA reads TGTGCCAGCGGTCCTAGTCGACAGACGAACACTGAAGCTTTCTTT. It encodes CASGPSRQTNTEAFF.

The chain has TRBV7-2 and TRBJ1-2; D gene uncertain. The V gene's germline CDR1 is SGHTA and CDR2 FQGNSA. V was cut by 4 bases and J by 5 bases, with 14 bases left in between. The CDR3 is made up of 14 amino acids. The CDR3 protein is CASSSTRSPYGYTF. In DNA, the CDR3 is TGTGCCAGCAGCTCGACTCGGTCCCCTTATGGCTACACCTTC.

The sample holds a few counts of this clone. The chain has TRBV7-9 and TRBJ1-4; tentatively, D is TRBD1 (5 bases). Germline values: CDR1 SEHNR, CDR2 FQNEAQ (reference sequence). The length of the CDR3 is 15 residues. The V and J ends lost 5 bases and 0 bases respectively, with 10 bases between them. CDR3 coding DNA: TGTGCCAGCAGCATAGGACATCCAACTAATGAAAAACTGTTTTTT. Translated, it gives CASSIGHPTNEKLFF.